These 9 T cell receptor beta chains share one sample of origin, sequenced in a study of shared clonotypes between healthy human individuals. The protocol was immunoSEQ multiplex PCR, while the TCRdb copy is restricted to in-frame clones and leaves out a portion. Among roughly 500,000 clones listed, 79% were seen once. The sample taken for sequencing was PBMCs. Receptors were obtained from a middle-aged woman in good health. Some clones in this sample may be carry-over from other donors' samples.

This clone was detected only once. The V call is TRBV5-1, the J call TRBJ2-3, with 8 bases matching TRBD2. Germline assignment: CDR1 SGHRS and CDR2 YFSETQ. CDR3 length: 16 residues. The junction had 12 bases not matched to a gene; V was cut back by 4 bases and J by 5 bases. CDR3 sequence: CASSPRGGTVGDTQYF. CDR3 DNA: TGCGCCAGCAGCCCCCGGGGGGGCACGGTGGGAGATACGCAGTATTTT.

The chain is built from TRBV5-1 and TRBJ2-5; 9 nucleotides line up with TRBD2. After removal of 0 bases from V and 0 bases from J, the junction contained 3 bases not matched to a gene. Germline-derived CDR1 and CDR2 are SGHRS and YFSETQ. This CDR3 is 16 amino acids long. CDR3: CASSLGLAAYQETQYF. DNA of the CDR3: TGCGCCAGCAGCTTGGGACTAGCGGCGTACCAAGAGACCCAGTACTTC.

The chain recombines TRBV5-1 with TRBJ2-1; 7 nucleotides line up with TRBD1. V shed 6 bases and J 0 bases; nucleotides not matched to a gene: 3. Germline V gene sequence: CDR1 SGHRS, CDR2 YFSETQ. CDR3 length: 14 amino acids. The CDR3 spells CASMRDSSYNEQFF. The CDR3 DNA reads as TGCGCCAGCATGAGGGACAGCTCCTACAATGAGCAGTTCTTC.

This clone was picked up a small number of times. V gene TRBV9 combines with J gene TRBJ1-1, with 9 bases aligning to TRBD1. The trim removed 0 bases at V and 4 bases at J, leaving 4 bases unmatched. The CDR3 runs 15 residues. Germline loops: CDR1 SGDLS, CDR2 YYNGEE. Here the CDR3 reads CASSVAGQGTTEAFF. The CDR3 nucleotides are TGTGCCAGCAGCGTAGCGGGACAGGGAACCACTGAAGCTTTCTTT.

This CDR3 reads CASSEEGRGTDTQYF. DNA for the CDR3: TGTGCCAGCAGTGAGGAGGGCCGGGGCACAGATACGCAGTATTTT. V usage is TRBV2 and J usage is TRBJ2-3, with TRBD2 as a possible D gene (6 bases). The V end lost 3 bases, the J end lost 1 base, and 11 bases lay between the germline ends. This CDR3 is built from 15 residues. From germline, CDR1 is SNHLY and CDR2 FYNNEI.

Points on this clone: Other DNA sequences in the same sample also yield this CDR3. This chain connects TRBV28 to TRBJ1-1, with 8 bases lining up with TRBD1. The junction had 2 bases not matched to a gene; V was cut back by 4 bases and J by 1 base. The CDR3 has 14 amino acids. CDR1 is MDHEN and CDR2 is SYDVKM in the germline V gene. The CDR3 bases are TGTGCCAGCAGTTCAGGACAGGGGAACACTGAAGCTTTCTTT. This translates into CASSSGQGNTEAFF.

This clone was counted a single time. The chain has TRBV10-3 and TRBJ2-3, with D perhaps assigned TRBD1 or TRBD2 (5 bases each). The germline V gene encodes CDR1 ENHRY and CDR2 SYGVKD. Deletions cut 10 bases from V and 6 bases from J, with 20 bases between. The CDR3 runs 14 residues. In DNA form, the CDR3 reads TGTGCCACCGAGGGGAGTGGGGCCTGGGATACGCAGTATTTT. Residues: CATEGSGAWDTQYF.

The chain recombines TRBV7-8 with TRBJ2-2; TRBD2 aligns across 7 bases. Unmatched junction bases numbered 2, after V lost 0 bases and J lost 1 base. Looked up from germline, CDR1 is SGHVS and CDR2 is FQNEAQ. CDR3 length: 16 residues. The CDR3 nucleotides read TGTGCCAGCAGCTTAGCGGGCGGGAGGAACACCGGGGAGCTGTTTTTT. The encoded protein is CASSLAGGRNTGELFF.

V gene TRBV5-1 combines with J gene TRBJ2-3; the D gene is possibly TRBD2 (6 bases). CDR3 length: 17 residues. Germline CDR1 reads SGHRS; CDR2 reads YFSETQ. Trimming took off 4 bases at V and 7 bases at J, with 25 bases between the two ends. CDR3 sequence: CASSTGVVVGVLNTQYF. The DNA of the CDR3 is TGCGCCAGCAGCACGGGGGTCGTTGTAGGGGTGCTTAATACGCAGTATTTT.